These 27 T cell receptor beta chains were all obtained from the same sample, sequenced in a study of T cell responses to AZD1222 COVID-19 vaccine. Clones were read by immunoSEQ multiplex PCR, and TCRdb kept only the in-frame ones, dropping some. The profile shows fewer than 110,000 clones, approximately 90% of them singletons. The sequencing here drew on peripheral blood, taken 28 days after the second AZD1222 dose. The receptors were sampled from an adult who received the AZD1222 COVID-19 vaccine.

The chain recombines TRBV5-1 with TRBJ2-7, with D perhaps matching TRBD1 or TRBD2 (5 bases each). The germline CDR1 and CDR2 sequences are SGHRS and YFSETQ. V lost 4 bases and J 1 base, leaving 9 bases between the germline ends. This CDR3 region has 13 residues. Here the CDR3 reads CASSVGPSYEQYF. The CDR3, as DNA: TGCGCCAGCAGCGTGGGACCTTCCTACGAGCAGTACTTC. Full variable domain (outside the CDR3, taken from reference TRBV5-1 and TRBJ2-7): KAGVTQTPRYLIKTRGQQVTLSCSPISGHRSVSWYQQTPGQGLQFLFEYFSETQRNKGNFPGRFSGRQFSNSRSEMNVSTLELGDSALYLCASSVGPSYEQYFGPGTRLTVT.

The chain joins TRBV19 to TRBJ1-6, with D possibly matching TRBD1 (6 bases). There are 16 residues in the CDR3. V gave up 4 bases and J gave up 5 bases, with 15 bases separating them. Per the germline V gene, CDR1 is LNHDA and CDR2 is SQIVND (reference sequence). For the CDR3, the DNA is TGTGCCAGTAGTACCCCCGTGCAGGGGCATAATTCACCCCTCCACTTT. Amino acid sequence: CASSTPVQGHNSPLHF.

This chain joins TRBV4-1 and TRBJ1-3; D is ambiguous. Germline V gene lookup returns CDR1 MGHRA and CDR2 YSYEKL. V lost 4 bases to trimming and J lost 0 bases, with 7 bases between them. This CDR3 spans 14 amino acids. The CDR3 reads CASSRGSSGNTIYF. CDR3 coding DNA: TGCGCCAGCAGCCGCGGATCCTCTGGAAACACCATATATTTT.

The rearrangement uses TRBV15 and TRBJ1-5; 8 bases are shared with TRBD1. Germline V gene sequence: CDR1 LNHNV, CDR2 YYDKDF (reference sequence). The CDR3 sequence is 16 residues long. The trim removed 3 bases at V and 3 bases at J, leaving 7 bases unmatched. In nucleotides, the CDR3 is TGTGCCACCAGCAGTGTGACAGGGGTACACAATCAGCCCCAGCATTTT. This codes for CATSSVTGVHNQPQHF.

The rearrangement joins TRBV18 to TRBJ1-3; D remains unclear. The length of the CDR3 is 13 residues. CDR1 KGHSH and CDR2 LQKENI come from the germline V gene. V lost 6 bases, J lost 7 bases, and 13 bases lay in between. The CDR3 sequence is CASSPPAGNTIYF. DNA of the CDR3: TGTGCCAGCTCCCCCCCGGCGGGCAACACCATATATTTT.

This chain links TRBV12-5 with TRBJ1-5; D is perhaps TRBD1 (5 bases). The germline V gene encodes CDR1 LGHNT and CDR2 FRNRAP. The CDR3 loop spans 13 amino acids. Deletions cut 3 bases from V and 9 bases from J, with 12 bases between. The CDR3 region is CASGFAGAGPQHF. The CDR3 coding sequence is TGTGCTAGTGGTTTTGCCGGGGCCGGGCCCCAGCATTTT.

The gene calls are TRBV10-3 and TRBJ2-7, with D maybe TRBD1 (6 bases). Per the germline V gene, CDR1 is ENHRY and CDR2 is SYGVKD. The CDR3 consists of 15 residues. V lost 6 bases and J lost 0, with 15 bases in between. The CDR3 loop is CAIREKQGNSYEQYF. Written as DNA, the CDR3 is TGTGCCATCAGGGAAAAACAGGGCAACTCCTACGAGCAGTACTTC.

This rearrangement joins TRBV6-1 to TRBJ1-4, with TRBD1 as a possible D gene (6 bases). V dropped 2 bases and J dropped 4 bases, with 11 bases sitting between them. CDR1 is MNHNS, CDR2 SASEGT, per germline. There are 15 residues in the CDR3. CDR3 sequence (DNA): TGTGCCAGCAGTGAACCCCGGGGGCTTAATGAAAAACTGTTTTTT. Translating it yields CASSEPRGLNEKLFF.

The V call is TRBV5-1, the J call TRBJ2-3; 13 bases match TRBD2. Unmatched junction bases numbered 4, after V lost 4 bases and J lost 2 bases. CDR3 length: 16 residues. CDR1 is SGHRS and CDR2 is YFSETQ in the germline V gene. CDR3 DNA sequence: TGCGCCAGCAGCCCCGGACTAGCGGGAGCCACAGATACGCAGTATTTT. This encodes CASSPGLAGATDTQYF.

Here the CDR3 DNA reads TGTGCCAGCAGCCAAGTGAGGGGTCCAGGGGGGGCCGAGCAGTACTTC. Protein sequence: CASSQVRGPGGAEQYF. The genes are TRBV14 and TRBJ2-7, with D possibly being TRBD1 or TRBD2 (7 bases each). The CDR3 is made up of 16 amino acids. Germline V gene data show CDR1 as SGHDN and CDR2 as FVKESK. V was pared by 1 base and J by 6 bases, with 19 bases between.

CDR3 amino acids: CASSLSSGVEESSYNEQFF. CDR3 coding DNA: TGTGCCAGCTCACTATCTAGCGGGGTCGAGGAAAGCTCCTACAATGAGCAGTTCTTC. The rearrangement uses TRBV18 and TRBJ2-1; 9 positions agree with TRBD2. The V gene's germline CDR1 is KGHSH and CDR2 LQKENI. V lost 4 bases to trimming and J lost 0 bases; unmatched junction nucleotides: 13. This CDR3 has 19 amino acids.

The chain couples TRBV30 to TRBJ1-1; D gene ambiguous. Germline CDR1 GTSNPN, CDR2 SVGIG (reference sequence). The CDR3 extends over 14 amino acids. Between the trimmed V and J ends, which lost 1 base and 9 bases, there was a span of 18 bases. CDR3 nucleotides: TGTGCCTGGAGTGCGGGTATAAAAGGAGAGAAAGCTTTCTTT. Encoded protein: CAWSAGIKGEKAFF.

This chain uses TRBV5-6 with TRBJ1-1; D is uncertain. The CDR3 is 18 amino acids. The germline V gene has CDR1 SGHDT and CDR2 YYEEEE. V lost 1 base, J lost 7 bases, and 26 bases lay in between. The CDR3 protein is CASSLIGYREGWGLEAFF. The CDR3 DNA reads TGTGCCAGCAGCTTGATCGGGTATCGGGAGGGCTGGGGTCTTGAAGCTTTCTTT.

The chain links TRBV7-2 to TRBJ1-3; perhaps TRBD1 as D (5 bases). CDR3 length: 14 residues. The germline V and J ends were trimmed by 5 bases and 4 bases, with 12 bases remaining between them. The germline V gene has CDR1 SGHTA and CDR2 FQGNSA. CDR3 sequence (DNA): TGTGCCAGCAGCCCTTTTGGGGCCGGAAACACCATATATTTT. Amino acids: CASSPFGAGNTIYF.

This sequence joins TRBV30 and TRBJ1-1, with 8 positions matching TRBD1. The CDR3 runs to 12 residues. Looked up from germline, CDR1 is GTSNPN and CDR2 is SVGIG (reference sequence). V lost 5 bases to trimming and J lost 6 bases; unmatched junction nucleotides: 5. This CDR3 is CAWGQGAAEAFF. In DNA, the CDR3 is TGTGCCTGGGGGCAGGGGGCAGCTGAAGCTTTCTTT.

DNA for the CDR3: TGTGCCAGTAGTATAGATTCGGCAGGGACCTACGAGCAGTACTTC. This sequence encodes CASSIDSAGTYEQYF. The J gene is TRBJ2-7, the V gene TRBV19, with D tentatively TRBD1 (5 bases). V was shortened by 0 bases and J by 2 bases, with 11 bases between the two germline ends. Looked up from germline, CDR1 is LNHDA and CDR2 is SQIVND (reference sequence). The CDR3 is 15 residues long.

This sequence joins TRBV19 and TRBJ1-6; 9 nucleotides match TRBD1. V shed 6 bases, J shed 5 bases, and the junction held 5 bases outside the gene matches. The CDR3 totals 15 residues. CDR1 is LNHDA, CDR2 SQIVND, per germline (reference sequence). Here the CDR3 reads CASRPGTGNNSPLHF. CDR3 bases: TGTGCCAGTAGGCCCGGGACAGGGAATAATTCACCCCTCCACTTT.

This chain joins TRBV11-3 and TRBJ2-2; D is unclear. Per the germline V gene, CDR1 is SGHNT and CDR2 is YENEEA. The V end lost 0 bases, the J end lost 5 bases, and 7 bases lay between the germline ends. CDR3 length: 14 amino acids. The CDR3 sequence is CASSLDERTGELFF. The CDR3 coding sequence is TGTGCCAGCAGCTTAGATGAAAGGACCGGGGAGCTGTTTTTT.

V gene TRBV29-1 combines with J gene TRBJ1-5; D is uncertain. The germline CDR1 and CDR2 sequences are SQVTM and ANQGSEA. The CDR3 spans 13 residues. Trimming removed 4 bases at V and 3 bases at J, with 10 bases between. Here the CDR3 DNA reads TGCAGCGTTGGTGGTGGGTTCAATCAGCCCCAGCATTTT. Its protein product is CSVGGGFNQPQHF.

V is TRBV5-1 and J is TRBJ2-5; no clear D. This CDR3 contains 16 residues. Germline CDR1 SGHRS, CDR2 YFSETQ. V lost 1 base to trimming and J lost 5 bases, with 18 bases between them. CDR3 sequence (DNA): TGCGCCAGCAGCTTGCCCTCGGGTCGAGCCTCGGAGACCCAGTACTTC. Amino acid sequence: CASSLPSGRASETQYF. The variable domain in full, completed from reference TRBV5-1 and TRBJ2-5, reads KAGVTQTPRYLIKTRGQQVTLSCSPISGHRSVSWYQQTPGQGLQFLFEYFSETQRNKGNFPGRFSGRQFSNSRSEMNVSTLELGDSALYLCASSLPSGRASETQYFGPGTRLLVL.

In nucleotides, the CDR3 is TGTGCCAGTAGTCCTCCCGGACAGGGCGGTTCACCCCTCCACTTT. Translated: CASSPPGQGGSPLHF. V is TRBV19 and J is TRBJ1-6; 8 bases align to TRBD1. This CDR3 has 15 amino acids. The germline gives CDR1 LNHDA, CDR2 SQIVND (reference sequence). V trimming: 5 bases; J trimming: 9 bases; junction bases outside the gene matches: 9.

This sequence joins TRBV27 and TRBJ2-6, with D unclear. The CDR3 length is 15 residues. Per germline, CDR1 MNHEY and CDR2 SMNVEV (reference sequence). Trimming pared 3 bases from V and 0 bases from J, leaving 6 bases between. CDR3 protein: CASSFSHSGANVLTF. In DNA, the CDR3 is TGTGCCAGCAGTTTCTCACACTCTGGGGCCAACGTCCTGACTTTC.

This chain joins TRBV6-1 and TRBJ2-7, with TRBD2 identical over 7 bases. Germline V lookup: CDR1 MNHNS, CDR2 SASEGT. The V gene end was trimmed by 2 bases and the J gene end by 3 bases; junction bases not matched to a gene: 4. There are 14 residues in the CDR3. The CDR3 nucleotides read TGTGCCAGCAGTGAATGGGGAGGGAGCTACGAGCAGTACTTC. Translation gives CASSEWGGSYEQYF.

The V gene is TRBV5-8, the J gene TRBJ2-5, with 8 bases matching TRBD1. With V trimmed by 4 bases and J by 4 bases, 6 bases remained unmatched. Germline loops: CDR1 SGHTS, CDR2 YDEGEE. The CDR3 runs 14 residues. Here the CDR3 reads CASSLGTGPETQYF. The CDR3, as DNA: TGTGCCAGCAGCCTGGGGACAGGCCCAGAGACCCAGTACTTC.

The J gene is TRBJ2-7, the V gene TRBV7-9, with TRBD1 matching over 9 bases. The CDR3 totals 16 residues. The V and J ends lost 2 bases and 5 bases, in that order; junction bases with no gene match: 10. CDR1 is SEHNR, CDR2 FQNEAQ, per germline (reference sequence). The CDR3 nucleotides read TGTGCCAGCAGCTTACCAGAGGGACAGGGAAGCAACGAGCAGTACTTC. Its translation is CASSLPEGQGSNEQYF.

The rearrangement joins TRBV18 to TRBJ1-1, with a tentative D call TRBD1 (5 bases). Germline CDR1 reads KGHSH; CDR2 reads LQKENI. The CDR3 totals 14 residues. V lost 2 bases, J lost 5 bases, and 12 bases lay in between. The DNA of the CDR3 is TGTGCCAGCTCACCAGCCGGGGCGGGGACTGAAGCTTTCTTT. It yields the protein CASSPAGAGTEAFF.

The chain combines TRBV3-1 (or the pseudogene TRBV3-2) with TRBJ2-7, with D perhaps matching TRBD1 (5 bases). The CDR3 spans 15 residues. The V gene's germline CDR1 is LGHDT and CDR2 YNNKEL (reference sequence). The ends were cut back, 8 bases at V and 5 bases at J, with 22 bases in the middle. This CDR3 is CASHSQEKGPHEQYF. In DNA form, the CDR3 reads TGTGCCAGCCACAGCCAAGAGAAGGGGCCCCACGAGCAGTACTTC.